These 22 T cell receptor beta chains were all obtained from the same sample, sequenced in a study of blood T cells in healthy people across ages. With a J-beta primer mix and a sample-barcoded 5' primer, a second PCR ran about 6 to 11 cycles. TCRdb fed the 5' RACE reads into MiXCR, producing one record per CDR3 protein. This sample has 1.5 million to 2 million distinct CDR3 sequences; approximately 28% occur once, and the top ten carry about 8%. Sequenced material: blood. The receptors were gathered from a woman in her 30s in good health.

This chain links TRBV7-8 with TRBJ2-5, with 8 nucleotides matching TRBD2. Germline values: CDR1 SGHVS, CDR2 FQNEAQ. This CDR3 region has 14 residues. J was trimmed by 7 bases and V by 3 bases; bases with no gene match: 7. The CDR3 nucleotides are TGTGCCAGCAGCTTGACGGGAGGGCGGGTGACCCAGTACTTC. It encodes CASSLTGGRVTQYF.

The V and J genes are TRBV12-3 or TRBV12-4 and TRBJ1-1; D gene uncertain. Trimming left V 3 bases short and J 5 bases short, with 16 bases between. This CDR3 spans 15 amino acids. CDR3 nucleotide sequence: TGTGCCAGCAGTTTCCGTCCGGGAGCCCGGACTGAAGCTTTCTTT. Translated: CASSFRPGARTEAFF.

This clonotype was seen many times. This chain uses TRBV14 with TRBJ2-6; D ambiguous. V was shortened by 5 bases and J by 0 bases, with 5 bases between the two germline ends. The CDR3 is 14 amino acids. Per germline, CDR1 SGHDN and CDR2 FVKESK. The CDR3 loop reads CASSWASGANVLTF. The DNA for the CDR3 is TGTGCCAGCAGCTGGGCCTCTGGGGCCAACGTCCTGACTTTC.

The chain couples TRBV14 to TRBJ1-2, with a possible D match to TRBD1 (5 bases). CDR1 and CDR2 from the germline V gene are SGHDN and FVKESK. The CDR3 sequence is 18 residues long. Trimming cost V 1 base and J 8 bases, with 26 bases left between them. The chain's CDR3 is CASSQGKGPKSGTGGYTF. CDR3 DNA: TGTGCCAGCAGCCAAGGAAAGGGTCCTAAATCGGGGACTGGGGGCTACACCTTC.

This chain uses TRBV7-2 with TRBJ2-1, with TRBD1 matching over 8 bases. In germline, CDR1 is SGHTA, CDR2 FQGNSA. With 4 bases clipped from V and 7 bases from J, the junction kept 9 bases outside the gene matches. The CDR3 loop spans 15 amino acids. The CDR3 reads CASSSRTGIRNEQFF. CDR3 coding DNA: TGTGCCAGCAGCTCCAGGACAGGGATAAGAAATGAGCAGTTCTTC.

Turning to this clonotype: Since a much larger clone is just one base distant, this may be a read error. The chain uses TRBV5-1 and TRBJ2-2, with D perhaps matching TRBD1 (6 bases). Germline CDR1 and CDR2: SGHRS and YFSETQ. V was clipped by 0 bases and J by 7 bases, with 7 bases between them. This CDR3 has 13 residues. The CDR3 nucleotides read TGCGCCAGCAGCTTGGAGGGGGACGGGGAGCTGTTTTTT. Its translation: CASSLEGDGELFF.

In regard to this clonotype: The junction departs from the called germline gene at one end, perhaps through a read error. The chain employs TRBV20-1 and TRBJ2-1; no definite D call. The CDR3 contains 14 residues. Germline-derived CDR1 and CDR2 are DFQATT and SNEGSKA (reference sequence). In nucleotides, the CDR3 is TGCAGTGCTAGCGAACGGGCGCGGCCCAATGGGCAGTTCTTC. Its protein product is CSASERARPNGQFF.

J is TRBJ2-2 and V is TRBV5-1; D perhaps matches TRBD1 (5 bases). The V gene lost 6 bases and the J gene lost 0 bases, with 12 bases spanning the gap. Germline lookup yields CDR1 SGHRS and CDR2 YFSETQ. The CDR3 is 15 residues long. The chain's CDR3 is CASNARGPNTGELFF. As DNA, the CDR3 is TGCGCCAGCAATGCAAGGGGCCCGAACACCGGGGAGCTGTTTTTT.

The chain recombines TRBV4-2 with TRBJ1-5; D gene unclear. This CDR3 region has 13 residues. V dropped 1 base and J dropped 5 bases, with 6 bases sitting between them. Germline CDR1 and CDR2: LGHNA and YNFKEQ. Here the CDR3 DNA reads TGTGCCAGCAGCCAAGGCAGATATCAGCCCCAGCATTTT. This codes for CASSQGRYQPQHF.

The chain links TRBV9 to TRBJ1-1; D call uncertain. The CDR3 has 12 residues. Germline lookup yields CDR1 SGDLS and CDR2 YYNGEE. Trimming left V 3 bases short and J 2 bases short, with 5 bases between. The chain's CDR3 is CASSGANTEAFF. The CDR3 coding sequence is TGTGCCAGCAGCGGGGCTAACACTGAAGCTTTCTTT. The full variable domain, with the rest looked up from reference TRBV9 and TRBJ1-1, is DSGVTQTPKHLITATGQRVTLRCSPRSGDLSVYWYQQSLDQGLQFLIQYYNGEERAKGNILERFSAQQFPDLHSELNLSSLELGDSALYFCASSGANTEAFFGQGTRLTVV.

The chain uses TRBV6-6 and TRBJ2-3; 11 nucleotides agree with TRBD2. Germline V gene lookup returns CDR1 MNHNY and CDR2 SVGAGI (reference sequence). V lost 6 bases, J lost 2 bases, and 10 bases stayed unmatched. This CDR3 is 17 amino acids long. This chain's CDR3 is CASRVSGTSGNTDTQYF. For the CDR3, the DNA is TGTGCCAGCAGAGTCTCTGGGACTAGCGGAAACACAGATACGCAGTATTTT.

The rearrangement links TRBV7-2 to TRBJ2-7; D is unresolved. Germline V gene lookup returns CDR1 SGHTA and CDR2 FQGNSA. V lost 4 bases and J 8 bases, leaving 15 bases between the germline ends. The CDR3 covers 13 residues. CDR3 residues: CASSSPDRPQQYF. Here the CDR3 DNA reads TGTGCCAGCAGCTCCCCTGATCGACCCCAGCAGTACTTC.

This chain connects TRBV12-3 or TRBV12-4 to TRBJ2-7, with a possible D match to TRBD1 (6 bases). The CDR3 covers 14 residues. Trimming pared 6 bases from V and 0 bases from J, leaving 12 bases between. The CDR3 reads CASSRGVISYEQYF. Here the CDR3 DNA reads TGTGCCAGCAGCAGGGGTGTAATCTCCTACGAGCAGTACTTC.

With respect to this clonotype: Lacking the conserved final phenylalanine or tryptophan, this CDR3 likely reflects a read error. The chain carries TRBV7-2 and TRBJ2-1, with TRBD2 identical over 9 bases. The germline gives CDR1 SGHTA, CDR2 FQGNSA. V was pared by 1 base and J by 5 bases, with 6 bases of the junction left unmatched. This CDR3 is built from 16 residues. As DNA, the CDR3 is TGTGCCAGCAGCTTAGTTTGGGGACTAGCCGACAATGAGCAGTTCGTC. Translated: CASSLVWGLADNEQFV.

This clonotype was recorded many times. The rearrangement links TRBV20-1 to TRBJ1-2; perhaps TRBD1 as D (5 bases). From germline, CDR1 is DFQATT and CDR2 SNEGSKA (reference sequence). Trimming pared 4 bases from V and 6 bases from J, leaving 21 bases between. This CDR3 has 15 amino acids. This CDR3 is CSANELGRELNGYTF. The CDR3 DNA reads as TGCAGTGCTAACGAGCTGGGGCGGGAACTGAATGGCTACACCTTC.

This clonotype was counted once. The V call is TRBV7-2, the J call TRBJ2-7; D remains ambiguous. Gene TRBJ2-5 matches the end of the DNA better, so the J call may be wrong. From germline, CDR1 is SGHTA and CDR2 FQGNSA. The CDR3 has 13 amino acids. DNA of the CDR3: TGTGCCAGCAGTCTGGGCGCCAAAGGGACCCAGTACTTC. Its translation is CASSLGAKGTQYF.

The V gene is TRBV29-1, the J gene TRBJ2-1; D may be TRBD2 (6 bases). The CDR3 is 15 residues long. Germline CDR1 SQVTM, CDR2 ANQGSEA. V gave up 3 bases and J gave up 3 bases, with 15 bases separating them. The CDR3 loop reads CSVEARESHYNEQFF. CDR3 in DNA: TGCAGCGTTGAGGCCCGGGAGTCCCACTACAATGAGCAGTTCTTC.

V gene TRBV18 combines with J gene TRBJ2-1; TRBD2 might be the D (6 bases). Germline V lookup: CDR1 KGHSH, CDR2 LQKENI. The ends were cut back, 4 bases at V and 6 bases at J, with 19 bases in the middle. This CDR3 region has 16 residues. Here the CDR3 reads CASSLQTGGMGNEQFF. CDR3 in DNA: TGTGCCAGCTCACTGCAGACTGGCGGGATGGGCAATGAGCAGTTCTTC.

The chain carries TRBV5-1 and TRBJ2-3; the D gene is possibly TRBD2 (5 bases). The CDR3 loop spans 15 amino acids. Trimming took 7 bases from V and 0 from J, leaving 15 bases between them. CDR1 and CDR2 (germline): SGHRS, YFSETQ. The CDR3 loop is CASGPDGESTDTQYF. The CDR3, as DNA: TGCGCCAGCGGACCGGACGGGGAAAGCACAGATACGCAGTATTTT.

The CDR3 sequence is CASSPLDEADTQYF. The CDR3 nucleotides read TGTGCCAGCTCTCCCCTTGATGAGGCAGATACGCAGTATTTT. This chain joins TRBV18 and TRBJ2-3; D remains ambiguous. CDR1 is KGHSH, CDR2 LQKENI, per germline. This CDR3 spans 14 amino acids. V was cut by 6 bases and J by 4 bases, with 14 bases left in between.

V and J are TRBV27 and TRBJ2-4; D gene uncertain. Germline V gene lookup returns CDR1 MNHEY and CDR2 SMNVEV (reference sequence). Trimming cost V 4 bases and J 0 bases, with 10 bases left between them. This CDR3 is 15 amino acids long. The chain's CDR3 is CASSSNPLAKNIQYF. In nucleotides, the CDR3 is TGTGCCAGCAGTTCCAACCCTCTAGCCAAAAACATTCAGTACTTC.

Concerning this clonotype itself: This may be a read error: a much more frequent sequence differs by one nucleotide. V and J are TRBV7-6 and TRBJ2-6; D possibly matches TRBD1 or TRBD2 (5 bases each). The CDR3 runs 21 residues. CDR1 and CDR2 (germline): SGHVS, FNYEAQ. Here the CDR3 reads CASTNVEAILITDSGANVRTF. The CDR3 coding sequence is TGTGCCAGCACCAACGTAGAGGCTATACTGATCACGGACTCTGGGGCCAACGTCCGGACTTTC.